This T cell receptor (beta chain) originates from a study of early stage breast cancer tumors. Overall study context: Each sample averaged around 9.5-fold read coverage. Study-wide findings and caveats: Tumors had roughly 2.6-fold higher T cell density than normal breast.

Germline V lookup: CDR1 KGHSH, CDR2 LQKENI. The V end was cut by 8 bases, the J end by 1 base, with 11 bases between. This CDR3 region has 14 residues. Profiled with immunoSEQ multiplex PCR; TCRdb holds only in-frame clones, not every one. Among some 29,000 clones, just under 85% were seen once, and the ten largest hold less than 9.5%. Turning to this clone: Its antigen is as yet unknown.

The V and J genes are TRBV18 and TRBJ2-2; D is ambiguous. The clonotype was recovered from a person aged 50 to 59 with breast cancer. The sequenced sample was blood. The CDR3 nucleotides read TGTGCCAGCACCGAGGAAAGGAACACCGGGGAGCTGTTTTTT. As protein: CASTEERNTGELFF. Using reference TRBV18 and TRBJ2-2 for the parts outside the CDR3, the full variable domain is NAGVMQNPRHLVRRRGQEARLRCSPMKGHSHVYWYRQLPEEGLKFMVYLQKENIIDESGMPKERFSAEFPKEGPSILRIQQVVRGDSAAYFCASTEERNTGELFFGEGSRLTVL.